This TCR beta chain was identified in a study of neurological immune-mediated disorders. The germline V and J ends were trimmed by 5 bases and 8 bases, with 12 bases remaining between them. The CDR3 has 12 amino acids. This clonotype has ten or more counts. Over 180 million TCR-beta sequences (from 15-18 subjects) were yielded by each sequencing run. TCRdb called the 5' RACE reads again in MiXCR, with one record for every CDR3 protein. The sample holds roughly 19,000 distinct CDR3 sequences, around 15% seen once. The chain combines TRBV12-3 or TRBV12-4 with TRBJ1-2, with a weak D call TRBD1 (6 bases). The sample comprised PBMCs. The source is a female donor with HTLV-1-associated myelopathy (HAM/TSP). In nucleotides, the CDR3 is TGTGCCAGCAGTCCCCAGGGGAGGGGCTACACCTTC. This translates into CASSPQGRGYTF.